Listed below are T cell receptor beta chains from one sample, sequenced in a study of T cells in Graves' hyperthyroidism and ophthalmopathy. TCRdb reprocessed the multiplex PCR reads via MiXCR and lists one record per CDR3 protein. This table has 300,000 to 450,000 distinct CDR3 sequences, approximately 18% appearing once. The sequencing input was blood. The source is a man aged 18-30 years with Graves' ophthalmopathy. Both conserved end residues are part of each CDR3. D genes are given only for firm matches. Size values are once, few and many counts, or a class for expanded clones, and some rows have none.

TRBJ1-1 TRBV5-1 . many TGCGCCAGCAGAAGTCACACTGAAGCTTTCTTT CASRSHTEAFF
TRBJ2-7 TRBV4-2 TRBD1 . TGTGCCAGCAGCCAACTCGGGGACAGGCCGTACGAGCAGTACTTC CASSQLGDRPYEQYF
TRBJ2-7 TRBV20-1 TRBD2 many TGCAGTGGTCCGGGACTAGCGGGGGGATACGAGCAGTACTTC CSGPGLAGGYEQYF
TRBJ1-1 TRBV7-8 . few TGTGCCAGCAGCTTAGCGTCAGGGAGGAACACTGAAGCTTTCTTT CASSLASGRNTEAFF
TRBJ2-2 TRBV11-2 . few TGTGCCAGCAGCCGATCTAGCTGGGGAATTAACACCGGGGAGCTGTTTTTT CASSRSSWGINTGELFF
TRBJ2-7 TRBV20-1 . few TGCAGTGCACCTGGAAGCAGGTCGTACTACGAGCAGTACTTC CSAPGSRSYYEQYF
TRBJ1-2 TRBV6-1 . few TGTGCCAGCAGAAGGGCCGGGGGCCCTGGCTACACCTTC CASRRAGGPGYTF
TRBJ1-2 TRBV12-3/TRBV12-4 . many TGTGCCAGCAGTTTAGCGGAGGCAGGGCCCTATGGCTACACCTTC CASSLAEAGPYGYTF
TRBJ2-1 TRBV5-6 . few TGTGCCAGCAGCTTGGAGGTAGCGGCCTACAATGAGCAGTTCTTC CASSLEVAAYNEQFF
TRBJ1-2 TRBV20-1 TRBD1 . TGCAGTGCTCCCGACAGGGGGAACTATGGCTACACCTTC CSAPDRGNYGYTF
TRBJ2-1 TRBV7-3 TRBD2 many TGTGCCAGCAGCTTAACTTCCACTAGCGGGGCCTACAATGAGCAGTTCTTC CASSLTSTSGAYNEQFF
TRBJ2-7 TRBV7-9 TRBD1 . TGTGCCAGCAGCTTAGTGGGACAGGGGGACTCCTACGAGCAGTACTTC CASSLVGQGDSYEQYF
TRBJ2-1 TRBV2 . many TGTGCCAGCAGTGACCCAGGCGTGGATGAGCAGTTCTTC CASSDPGVDEQFF
TRBJ2-7 TRBV7-9 TRBD1 few TGTGCCAGCAGCCTTACTGACAGGGACGAGCAGTACTTC CASSLTDRDEQYF
TRBJ2-3 TRBV11-3 . many TGTGCCAGCCGGCCGAGCGGCACAGATACGCAGTATTTT CASRPSGTDTQYF
TRBJ2-7 TRBV28 . many TGTGCCAGCGGTCCAGGGTTCAGTTACGAGCAGTACTTC CASGPGFSYEQYF
TRBJ1-5 TRBV7-6 TRBD1 few TGTGCCAGCAGCTTAGGGCCAGGGGGCGAGCAGCCCCAGCATTTT CASSLGPGGEQPQHF
TRBJ2-3 TRBV7-9 TRBD2 many TGTGCCAGCAGCACTAGCGGACCTAGCACAGATACGCAGTATTTT CASSTSGPSTDTQYF
TRBJ1-5 TRBV27 . few TGTGCCAGCAGTAGACAGAACAATCAGCCCCAGCATTTT CASSRQNNQPQHF
TRBJ2-7 TRBV6-2/TRBV6-3 TRBD2 many TGTGCCAGCAGTTACTCGCGGGTAGCGGGTCTCTACGAGCAGTACTTC CASSYSRVAGLYEQYF
TRBJ2-7 TRBV20-1 TRBD1 few TGCAGTGCTCCCCGACAGGGACAGGCCTACGAGCAGTACTTC CSAPRQGQAYEQYF
TRBJ1-2 TRBV28 . many TGTGCCAGCAGTGTCCTGGGAAGCGGCTACACCTTC CASSVLGSGYTF
TRBJ1-2 TRBV11-2 . few TGTGCCAGTACAAACCCACATCGCGGGGTTGGGGCCTATGGCTACACCTTC CASTNPHRGVGAYGYTF
TRBJ2-2 TRBV2 . many TGTGCCAGTGCTGGGGGCACCGGGGAGCTGTTTTTT CASAGGTGELFF
TRBJ2-1 TRBV18 . many TGTGCCAGCTCACCACTTAGGGAAGGGGAGCAGTTCTTC CASSPLREGEQFF
TRBJ2-7 TRBV29-1 . few TGCAGCGTTGAAGAGGGGGGAGCCTACGAGCAGTACTTC CSVEEGGAYEQYF
TRBJ2-2 TRBV5-1 . . TGCGCCAGCAGCGTAGGAGGCGGGGAGCTGTTTTTT CASSVGGGELFF
TRBJ1-2 TRBV6-1 TRBD1 many TGTGCCAGCAGACCGGGACAGGGGGCAGGGGTGGATTACACCTTC CASRPGQGAGVDYTF
TRBJ1-6 TRBV3-1 . . TGTGCCAGCAGCCAAACACAGACGAATTCACCCCTCCACTTT CASSQTQTNSPLHF
TRBJ1-2 TRBV7-3 . many TGTGCCAGCAGCCCCGGGGGCCGCGACTATGGCTACACCTTC CASSPGGRDYGYTF
TRBJ2-2 TRBV7-9 . . TGTGCCAGCAGCTTATCGATAGCAGATGGAGCCGGGGAGCTGTTTTTT CASSLSIADGAGELFF
TRBJ2-7 TRBV28 TRBD1 few TGTGCCAGCAGTCGCCCCGGGACAGGGTTCGGCGAGCAGTACTTC CASSRPGTGFGEQYF
TRBJ1-1 TRBV5-1 . many TGCGCCAGCAGCTTGGCAGGCAGAGACACTGAAGCTTTCTTT CASSLAGRDTEAFF
TRBJ1-5 TRBV4-1 TRBD1 few TGCGCCAGCAGCCCAAACAGGGGCCGGGAGCCCCAGCATTTT CASSPNRGREPQHF
TRBJ2-7 TRBV27 TRBD1 . TGTGCCAGCAAATCCTCCGGGACAGGGTCCTACGAGCAGTACTTC CASKSSGTGSYEQYF
TRBJ2-7 TRBV9 TRBD2 . TGTGCCAGCAGCGTAGCTCTCGGACTAGCGTACGAGCAGTACTTC CASSVALGLAYEQYF
TRBJ1-4 TRBV5-1 . . TGCGCCAGCAGCCTGGTCGGGGTAAATGAAAAACTGTTTTTT CASSLVGVNEKLFF
TRBJ1-1 TRBV14 . few TGTGCCAGCAGCCTAATGAGGGACACTGAAGCTTTCTTT CASSLMRDTEAFF
TRBJ2-1 TRBV5-1 TRBD2 few TGCGCCAGCAGCTTGGTTACTAGCGGGGATGAGCAGTTCTTC CASSLVTSGDEQFF
TRBJ2-5 TRBV29-1 . few TGCAGCGCACAGGAGCAAGAGACCCAGTACTTC CSAQEQETQYF
TRBJ2-1 TRBV6-1 . . TGTGCCAGCAGCAGGACTTTACCCCGGAATGAGCAGTTCTTC CASSRTLPRNEQFF
TRBJ1-5 TRBV6-1 . many TGTGCCACCCGACAAAATAGCAATCAGCCCCAGCATTTT CATRQNSNQPQHF
TRBJ1-6 TRBV6-2/TRBV6-3 . few TGTGCCAGCAGTAAGACCTGGAACTATAATTCACCCCTCCACTTT CASSKTWNYNSPLHF
TRBJ2-7 TRBV5-1 TRBD1 . TGCGCCAGCAGCGACAGGGGGGCCCCCTACGAGCAGTACTTC CASSDRGAPYEQYF
TRBJ2-1 TRBV5-6 . . TGTGCCAGCAGACAGGGTGAGCAGTTCTTC CASRQGEQFF
TRBJ1-2 TRBV2 . . TGTGCCAGCAGTGACGAGGGTAACTATGGCTACACCTTC CASSDEGNYGYTF
TRBJ2-7 TRBV7-9 . many TGTGCCAGCAGCTACGGAGCAGACGAGCAGTACTTC CASSYGADEQYF
TRBJ1-2 TRBV19 TRBD1 few TGTGCCAGTAGTATTAGGACAGGGGACGACTTCGGCTATGGCTACACCTTC CASSIRTGDDFGYGYTF